The entry below gives a single T cell receptor beta chain sequence along with its context. Sequencing was performed with immunoSEQ multiplex PCR; in TCRdb, only in-frame clones are kept and a portion is missing. The sample has about 230,000 clones, around 80% seen once; the top ten hold about 27%. Deletions cut 6 bases from V and 0 bases from J, with 15 bases between. The V gene's germline CDR1 is ENHRY and CDR2 SYGVKD. The CDR3 contains 15 residues. This sample was taken from a study of blood T cell repertoires in COVID-19. Study-wide background: From T cells, B-cell-depleted T cells, or PBMCs came the material, which was cDNA or gDNA.

Sequences were obtained from peripheral blood. The gene calls are TRBV10-3 and TRBJ2-7; D may be TRBD1 (5 bases). The receptor's source is a middle-aged man with acute or convalescent COVID-19. CDR3 in amino acids: CAISHGEQDSYEQYF. Here the CDR3 DNA reads TGTGCCATCAGCCATGGGGAACAGGACTCCTACGAGCAGTACTTC.